Following are 30 T cell receptor beta chains from one sample sequenced in a study of regulatory T cells in long-lasting Graves disease. Time point meaning: newly diagnosed GD, antithyroid drugs for less than 3 months. With RNA extracted from PBMCs as input, the TCR library was made. For TCR beta, libraries came from iRepertoire HTBI primers and Arm-PCR of CDR3 regions. TCRdb reprocessed the multiplex PCR reads via MiXCR and lists one record per CDR3 protein. The sample contains about 430,000 distinct CDR3 sequences, 15% of which appear only once. Separately, the same data were catalogued under a study of T cells in Graves' hyperthyroidism and ophthalmopathy.

The sequencing here drew on peripheral blood mononuclear cells (PBMCs), taken at new diagnosis, from a patient treated with antithyroid drugs. The origin of the receptors is a woman aged 40 to 50 with Graves disease.

In this sample, this clonotype turned up many times. The chain links TRBV6-2 or TRBV6-3 to TRBJ2-7, with 11 bases aligning to TRBD2. The germline gives CDR1 MNHEY, CDR2 SVGEGT. The CDR3 is 14 residues long. The trim removed 4 bases at V and 7 bases at J, leaving 6 bases unmatched. The CDR3 DNA follows: TGTGCCAGCAGTTTCACTAGCGGGAGCGGTGAGCAGTACTTC. It translates to CASSFTSGSGEQYF.

V gene TRBV27 combines with J gene TRBJ2-1, with TRBD2 matching 10 bases. This CDR3 is 12 amino acids long. Germline V gene sequence: CDR1 MNHEY, CDR2 SMNVEV (reference sequence). The V segment lost 7 bases and the J segment 11 bases; nucleotides outside the gene matches: 5. In DNA, the CDR3 is TGTGCCAGCAAAATAGCGGGAGGCCAGCAGTTCTTC. Its protein product is CASKIAGGQQFF.

This clonotype has a count of ten or more. The chain carries TRBV19 and TRBJ2-1; D possibly uses TRBD1 or TRBD2 (5 bases each). Trimming shortened V by 5 bases and J by 4 bases, and 21 bases separated the two germline ends. The V gene's germline CDR1 is LNHDA and CDR2 SQIVND (reference sequence). The CDR3 has 17 residues. DNA of the CDR3: TGTGCCAGTAGTCCCCTGAGTAGAGGGGCGACGTACAATGAGCAGTTCTTC. Translating it yields CASSPLSRGATYNEQFF.

This clonotype has a handful of counts. The chain employs TRBV27 and TRBJ2-7; possibly TRBD2 for D (5 bases). The CDR3 runs to 17 residues. Germline lookup yields CDR1 MNHEY and CDR2 SMNVEV (reference sequence). V was shortened by 2 bases and J by 2 bases, with 19 bases between the two germline ends. The chain's CDR3 is CASSLSSFASRTYEQYF. CDR3 coding DNA: TGTGCCAGCAGTTTAAGCAGTTTTGCTAGCCGAACCTACGAGCAGTACTTC.

There are many counts of this clonotype. This chain uses TRBV3-1 with TRBJ2-5, with D possibly TRBD1 on 6 matching bases. CDR1 and CDR2 (germline): LGHDT, YNNKEL (reference sequence). Trimming stripped 5 bases from V and 2 bases from J, with 15 bases between. The CDR3 is 15 residues long. The CDR3 sequence: CASSNSQGFQETQYF. The CDR3 DNA reads TGTGCCAGCAGCAACTCACAGGGCTTTCAAGAGACCCAGTACTTC.

This clonotype came up many times. The gene calls are TRBV11-2 and TRBJ1-2; TRBD1 agrees at 10 bases. CDR3 length: 14 amino acids. Trimming cost V 4 bases and J 6 bases; bases outside gene matches: 5. Germline V gene lookup returns CDR1 SGHAT and CDR2 FQNNGV. CDR3 protein: CASSWDRGDDGYTF. The CDR3 DNA reads as TGTGCCAGCAGCTGGGACAGGGGCGACGATGGCTACACCTTC.

This clonotype was counted between two and nine times. The chain links TRBV29-1 to TRBJ2-1, with no clear D. V was cut by 7 bases and J by 1 base, with 17 bases left in between. The germline CDR1 and CDR2 sequences are SQVTM and ANQGSEA. This CDR3 is built from 15 residues. The CDR3 DNA follows: TGCAGCGCACGATCTAGAGGTCGGTCCTACAATGAGCAGTTCTTC. This translates into CSARSRGRSYNEQFF.

This clonotype showed up many times. The J gene is TRBJ2-7, the V gene TRBV2, with 9 positions matching TRBD1. The CDR3 is 14 amino acids. The germline V gene has CDR1 SNHLY and CDR2 FYNNEI. V lost 7 bases and J lost 4; bases outside the gene matches: 8. Here the CDR3 DNA reads TGTGCCAGCATAGGTACAGGGGGCGAGTACGAGCAGTACTTC. This gives the protein CASIGTGGEYEQYF.

This sequence joins TRBV6-9 and TRBJ1-1, with D perhaps matching TRBD1 (6 bases). This CDR3 has 16 amino acids. The V gene lost 2 bases and the J gene lost 6 bases, with 19 bases spanning the gap. Germline V gives CDR1 MNHGY, CDR2 SVAAGI. In nucleotides, the CDR3 is TGTGCCAGCAGTTATCCATCGGGACACTCAAACGCTGAAGCTTTCTTT. It is translated as CASSYPSGHSNAEAFF.

This clonotype was counted many times. The chain has TRBV10-3 and TRBJ1-2, with 10 bases lining up with TRBD1. CDR1 is ENHRY, CDR2 SYGVKD, per germline. The junction had 4 bases not matched to a gene; V was cut back by 2 bases and J by 4 bases. CDR3 length: 15 amino acids. The CDR3 DNA reads TGTGCCATCAGTGAGGACAGGGGGCAGGTCTATGGCTACACCTTC. Protein: CAISEDRGQVYGYTF.

At least ten counts were recorded for this clonotype. A read error is possible here, since a much larger clone lies one base away. The V call is TRBV3-1, the J call TRBJ2-7; no clear D. The CDR3 spans 12 residues. Germline lookup yields CDR1 LGHDT and CDR2 YNNKEL (reference sequence). V was clipped by 2 bases and J by 1 base, with 3 bases between them. CDR3: CASSQRSYEQYF. CDR3 nucleotides: TGTGCCAGCAGCCAAAGATCCTACGAGCAGTACTTC.

The V gene is TRBV6-1, the J gene TRBJ2-1; 12 bases are a match to TRBD2. V was pared by 3 bases and J by 8 bases, with 5 bases of the junction left unmatched. CDR1 is MNHNS, CDR2 SASEGT, per germline. The CDR3 consists of 15 residues. The CDR3 nucleotides are TGTGCCAGCAGTGACGGACTAGCGGGAATGTATGAGCAGTTCTTC. Its translation is CASSDGLAGMYEQFF.

The table lists this clonotype with a few counts. The chain uses TRBV20-1 and TRBJ2-1; 15 bases are shared with TRBD2. The V gene end was trimmed by 2 bases and the J gene end by 10 bases; junction bases not matched to a gene: 9. The CDR3 runs 16 residues. CDR1 and CDR2 from the germline V gene are DFQATT and SNEGSKA (reference sequence). CDR3 loop: CSARPPGLAGGGEQFF. The CDR3 nucleotides read TGCAGTGCTAGACCCCCCGGACTAGCGGGGGGGGGGGAGCAGTTCTTC.

This clonotype has at least ten counts. The CDR3 DNA reads as TGTGCCAGCAGTAACAGGGCAGATACGCAGTATTTT. Protein product: CASSNRADTQYF. The chain couples TRBV6-1 to TRBJ2-3; a possible D gene is TRBD1 (6 bases). Germline CDR1 and CDR2: MNHNS and SASEGT. V was trimmed by 5 bases and J by 4 bases, leaving 7 bases between them. The CDR3 is made up of 12 amino acids.

This clonotype was counted at least ten times. The chain recombines TRBV2 with TRBJ1-5, with unresolved D. The CDR3 contains 17 residues. V lost 4 bases to trimming and J lost 0 bases, with 16 bases between them. CDR1 is SNHLY, CDR2 FYNNEI, per germline. The CDR3 loop is CASSVVPRGYSNQPQHF. The CDR3 DNA follows: TGTGCCAGCAGTGTGGTCCCAAGAGGATATAGCAATCAGCCCCAGCATTTT.

This clonotype showed up many times. The chain links TRBV6-9 to TRBJ2-7; perhaps TRBD2 as D (5 bases). Trimming took off 3 bases at V and 1 base at J, with 10 bases between the two ends. The CDR3 runs 14 residues. From germline, CDR1 is MNHGY and CDR2 SVAAGI. CDR3 coding DNA: TGTGCCAGCAGTTACTCAGAGGGTTCCTACGAGCAGTACTTC. It codes for CASSYSEGSYEQYF.

The chain employs TRBV18 and TRBJ1-5, with D unresolved. Germline lookup yields CDR1 KGHSH and CDR2 LQKENI. The CDR3 contains 15 residues. Trimming removed 0 bases at V and 0 bases at J, with 6 bases between. The CDR3 region is CASSPPSVSNQPQHF. The DNA for the CDR3 is TGTGCCAGCTCACCACCATCCGTTAGCAATCAGCCCCAGCATTTT.

The table lists this clonotype with many counts. The chain recombines TRBV6-2 or TRBV6-3 with TRBJ1-5; no definite D call. Trimming removed 6 bases at V and 1 base at J, with 4 bases between. The germline V gene encodes CDR1 MNHEY and CDR2 SVGEGT. CDR3 length: 12 residues. The CDR3: CASRASNQPQHF. The DNA for the CDR3 is TGTGCCAGCAGGGCCAGCAATCAGCCCCAGCATTTT.

This clonotype was recorded at least ten times. The rearrangement uses TRBV2 and TRBJ2-1; 13 nucleotides align to TRBD2. V dropped 5 bases and J dropped 6; count of bases not matched to a gene: 4. The germline V gene has CDR1 SNHLY and CDR2 FYNNEI. The CDR3 runs 15 residues. CDR3 in amino acids: CASSRTSGGPNEQFF. In nucleotides, the CDR3 is TGTGCCAGCAGTCGGACTAGCGGGGGCCCCAATGAGCAGTTCTTC.

There are many counts of this clonotype. J is TRBJ2-7 and V is TRBV12-3 or TRBV12-4; 9 positions match TRBD2. V was clipped by 5 bases and J by 0 bases; unmatched bases: 14. The CDR3 is made up of 18 amino acids. In nucleotides, the CDR3 is TGTGCCAGCAGTAAGGGGGCTAGCGGGACCCTCAGCTCCTACGAGCAGTACTTC. Translation: CASSKGASGTLSSYEQYF.

The sample holds many counts of this clonotype. The chain uses TRBV28 and TRBJ2-1; TRBD2 agrees at 11 bases. The CDR3 spans 18 residues. Germline trimming cut 2 bases from V and 0 bases from J; bases unmatched to any gene: 6. Germline V lookup: CDR1 MDHEN, CDR2 SYDVKM. CDR3 amino acids: CASSLATSGASSYNEQFF. DNA for the CDR3: TGTGCCAGCAGTTTAGCGACTAGCGGGGCTAGCTCCTACAATGAGCAGTTCTTC. Filled out from reference TRBV28 and TRBJ2-1, the complete variable domain reads DVKVTQSSRYLVKRTGEKVFLECVQDMDHENMFWYRQDPGLGLRLIYFSYDVKMKEKGDIPEGYSVSREKKERFSLILESASTNQTSMYLCASSLATSGASSYNEQFFGPGTRLTVL.

This clonotype was counted ten times or more. The chain links TRBV20-1 to TRBJ2-1; D remains unclear. The V gene's germline CDR1 is DFQATT and CDR2 SNEGSKA (reference sequence). CDR3 length: 15 amino acids. V was shortened by 1 base and J by 8 bases, with 18 bases between the two germline ends. CDR3 nucleotide sequence: TGCAGTGCTAGAGTCGGGTCGGAGTTGGATGATGAGCAGTTCTTC. This codes for CSARVGSELDDEQFF.

The rearrangement links TRBV3-1 to TRBJ2-1; D is perhaps TRBD2 (6 bases). The CDR3 runs to 16 residues. Germline CDR1 and CDR2: LGHDT and YNNKEL (reference sequence). Trimming shortened V by 3 bases and J by 8 bases, and 20 bases separated the two germline ends. CDR3 DNA sequence: TGTGCCAGCAGCCACAAAGCCGGGAGCCCTTTCGATGAGCAGTTCTTC. Its protein is CASSHKAGSPFDEQFF.

This chain joins TRBV20-1 and TRBJ1-5; possible D gene TRBD1, 5 bases. V dropped 3 bases and J dropped 7 bases, with 10 bases sitting between them. In germline, CDR1 is DFQATT, CDR2 SNEGSKA (reference sequence). This CDR3 contains 12 residues. Here the CDR3 DNA reads TGCAGTGCTAGCTGGAGGGACCAGCCCCAGCATTTT. Translated, it gives CSASWRDQPQHF.

The rearrangement joins TRBV7-9 to TRBJ2-2, with TRBD2 matching 8 bases. The trim removed 6 bases at V and 5 bases at J, leaving 11 bases unmatched. Looked up from germline, CDR1 is SEHNR and CDR2 is FQNEAQ (reference sequence). The CDR3 loop spans 16 amino acids. The CDR3 nucleotides read TGTGCCAGCAGACCGGCGGGGGGCGGGAGAACCGGGGAGCTGTTTTTT. The encoded protein is CASRPAGGGRTGELFF.

This clonotype was recorded many times. The chain has TRBV11-3 and TRBJ1-2; 8 bases are shared with TRBD1. The V gene end was trimmed by 5 bases and the J gene end by 7 bases; junction bases not matched to a gene: 9. Germline V gene data show CDR1 as SGHNT and CDR2 as YENEEA. There are 14 residues in the CDR3. The CDR3 nucleotides are TGTGCCAGCAGCAAGACAGGGGAGATTTCTGGCTACACCTTC. This gives the protein CASSKTGEISGYTF.

The chain links TRBV29-1 to TRBJ2-7; TRBD2 matches 11 bases. Germline V gives CDR1 SQVTM, CDR2 ANQGSEA. The CDR3 loop spans 14 amino acids. The ends lost 6 bases at V and 3 bases at J; junction bases unmatched: 7. CDR3 nucleotide sequence: TGCAGCGTCGTCCCGGGACTAGCGGTCTACGAGCAGTACTTC. Amino acid sequence: CSVVPGLAVYEQYF.

There are a few counts of this clonotype. The CDR3 protein is CAWSVPSGSQYF. The CDR3 bases are TGTGCCTGGAGTGTACCGTCGGGTTCCCAGTACTTC. The chain recombines TRBV11-1 with TRBJ2-5; D uncertain. The V end lost 11 bases, the J end lost 9 bases, and 19 bases lay between the germline ends. Germline lookup yields CDR1 SGHAT and CDR2 FQDESV (reference sequence). CDR3 length: 12 residues.

Comments on this clonotype: One end of the junction varies from germline; a read error may be responsible. This chain uses TRBV5-1 with TRBJ2-2; 9 bases match TRBD1. The CDR3 loop spans 17 amino acids. Germline V lookup: CDR1 SGHRS, CDR2 YFSETQ. CDR3 loop: CASSDGTGFLGTEELFF. The CDR3 DNA sequence: TGCGCCAGCAGCGACGGGACAGGGTTTCTAGGCACCGAGGAGCTGTTTTTT.

This clonotype was recorded a few times. The chain joins TRBV6-2 or TRBV6-3 to TRBJ2-5, with D maybe TRBD1 (6 bases). The CDR3 sequence is 13 residues long. The germline V gene has CDR1 MNHEY and CDR2 SVGEGT. Deletions cut 8 bases from V and 4 bases from J, with 14 bases between. CDR3 DNA: TGTGCCAGCCACAGGGAATACGGAGAGACCCAGTACTTC. This sequence encodes CASHREYGETQYF.